This is a list of T cell receptor beta chains from one sample in a study of OX40 agonist ivuxolimab in advanced cancers. Profiled with immunoSEQ multiplex PCR; TCRdb holds only in-frame clones, not every one. The table lists approximately 60,000 clones, around 90% of them singletons. The material sequenced was CD4+ or CD8+ T cells sorted from blood, taken in a trial of the OX40 agonist ivuxolimab. The receptors derive from an adult with an advanced solid tumor such as melanoma, head and neck, liver or kidney cancer. CDR3s include the opening cysteine and the closing phenylalanine or tryptophan. The D gene is left open where the match is weak. Clone sizes are given selectively: once, few, many, or a class where the clone is expanded.

TRBJ1-1 | TRBV5-1 | TRBD1 | once | CASSPGQGTTEAFF | TGCGCCAGCAGCCCAGGACAGGGTACCACTGAAGCTTTCTTT
TRBJ1-1 | TRBV11-2 | NA | NA | CASSLGRGSTEAFF | TGTGCCAGCAGCTTAGGTCGGGGCAGCACTGAAGCTTTCTTT
TRBJ2-7 | TRBV29-1 | TRBD1 | NA | CSVEQGASYEQYF | TGCAGCGTTGAACAGGGGGCGTCCTACGAGCAGTACTTC
TRBJ1-2 | TRBV29-1 | NA | once | CSVASPEGYTF | TGCAGCGTAGCTTCTCCAGAAGGCTACACCTTC
TRBJ1-1 | TRBV10-2 | NA | NA | CASQLNTEAFF | TGCGCCAGTCAGTTGAACACTGAAGCTTTCTTT
TRBJ2-7 | TRBV5-3 | NA | NA | CASSLFRASYEQYF | TGTGCCAGCAGCTTGTTTCGTGCCTCCTACGAGCAGTACTTC
TRBJ2-7 | TRBV6-1 | NA | NA | CASTSDSLGHYEQYF | TGTGCCAGCACCTCGGACAGCCTCGGGCACTACGAGCAGTACTTC
TRBJ2-1 | TRBV25-1 | NA | NA | CASSDRDSPYNEQFF | TGTGCCAGCAGTGACCGGGACTCGCCCTACAATGAGCAGTTCTTC
TRBJ2-3 | TRBV10-1 | NA | NA | CASSVEGRTDTQYF | TGCGCCAGCAGTGTCGAGGGACGCACAGATACGCAGTATTTT
TRBJ2-7 | TRBV28 | NA | NA | CASSLRRTALYEQYF | TGTGCCAGCAGTTTAAGGAGGACAGCCCTCTACGAGCAGTACTTC
TRBJ1-2 | TRBV6-6 | NA | NA | CASSSDKSGYTF | TGTGCCAGCAGCTCGGATAAAAGTGGCTACACCTTC
TRBJ1-5 | TRBV28 | NA | NA | CASSEPNQPQHF | TGTGCCAGCAGCGAACCCAATCAGCCCCAGCATTTT
TRBJ1-1 | TRBV28 | NA | NA | CANSFKYSASEAFF | TGTGCCAACAGTTTTAAGTACTCTGCTAGTGAAGCTTTCTTT
TRBJ2-7 | TRBV7-8 | NA | once | CASSPLPGLSLTYEQYF | TGTGCCAGCAGCCCCCTCCCGGGGCTATCTTTAACCTACGAGCAGTACTTC
TRBJ2-1 | TRBV2 | NA | NA | CASSESEGDYNEQFF | TGTGCCAGCAGTGAGTCGGAGGGCGACTACAATGAGCAGTTCTTC
TRBJ1-2 | TRBV29-1 | TRBD1 | NA | CSVATGVPYGYTF | TGCAGCGTAGCGACAGGGGTCCCCTATGGCTACACCTTC
TRBJ2-3 | TRBV28 | TRBD2 | NA | CASSSSGETDTQYF | TGTGCCAGCAGTTCGAGCGGGGAGACAGATACGCAGTATTTT
TRBJ2-7 | TRBV10-2 | TRBD1 | once | CASITRGGTGYEQYF | TGCGCCAGCATAACAAGGGGTGGGACAGGCTACGAGCAGTACTTC
TRBJ2-7 | TRBV7-9 | TRBD2 | few | CASSPTSGSYEQYF | TGTGCCAGCAGCCCAACTAGCGGATCCTACGAGCAGTACTTC
TRBJ2-1 | TRBV2 | TRBD2 | once | CASSEGRLAVRNEQFF | TGTGCCAGCAGTGAAGGCCGACTAGCGGTTAGGAATGAGCAGTTCTTC
TRBJ2-5 | TRBV5-6 | NA | NA | CASSPPRVTLIETQYF | TGTGCCAGCAGCCCCCCGCGTGTGACCTTGATTGAGACCCAGTACTTC
TRBJ2-1 | TRBV5-1 | TRBD1 | NA | CASSSGTGSYNEQFF | TGCGCCAGCAGCTCTGGGACAGGGTCCTACAATGAGCAGTTCTTC
TRBJ2-6 | TRBV4-1 | NA | NA | CASSQEVRAGANVLTF | TGCGCCAGCAGCCAAGAGGTCAGGGCTGGGGCCAACGTCCTGACTTTC
TRBJ1-5 | TRBV19 | NA | few | CASSPLGHNQPQHF | TGTGCCAGTAGTCCCCTCGGCCACAATCAGCCCCAGCATTTT
TRBJ1-2 | TRBV2 | NA | NA | CASKLTPPGRYGYTF | TGTGCCAGCAAACTAACCCCCCCCGGCCGATATGGCTACACCTTC
TRBJ2-7 | TRBV4-1 | TRBD2 | few | CASSQEGSGIEQYF | TGCGCCAGCAGCCAAGAGGGGAGCGGGATCGAGCAGTACTTC
TRBJ2-3 | TRBV7-2 | NA | NA | CASSLVRPTDTQYF | TGTGCCAGCAGCTTAGTCCGGCCCACAGATACGCAGTATTTT
TRBJ2-5 | TRBV11-2 | TRBD2 | NA | CASSLVPSGTQETQYF | TGTGCCAGCAGCTTAGTGCCTAGCGGGACACAAGAGACCCAGTACTTC
TRBJ2-7 | TRBV19 | NA | NA | CASSIISRDGAYLTYEQYF | TGTGCCAGTAGTATAATTTCCCGGGACGGAGCCTACCTCACCTACGAGCAGTACTTC
TRBJ1-2 | TRBV5-1 | TRBD1 | NA | CASSSTGTELYGYTF | TGCGCCAGCAGCTCGACCGGGACAGAGTTATATGGCTACACCTTC
TRBJ2-2 | TRBV5-4 | NA | NA | CASSVGQMNTGELFF | TGTGCCAGCAGCGTCGGACAAATGAACACCGGGGAGCTGTTTTTT
TRBJ2-7 | TRBV28 | NA | NA | CASSSDSYEQYF | TGTGCCAGCAGTTCGGACAGCTACGAGCAGTACTTC
TRBJ2-3 | TRBV2 | NA | NA | CASRILVKPDTQYF | TGTGCCAGCAGGATTCTAGTGAAGCCAGATACGCAGTATTTT
TRBJ1-1 | TRBV19 | TRBD1 | few | CASSHNRGEAFF | TGTGCCAGTAGCCACAACAGGGGAGAAGCTTTCTTT
TRBJ2-2 | TRBV29-1 | NA | once | CSVRLDSGRGAGELFF | TGCAGCGTCCGATTAGATAGCGGTAGGGGGGCCGGGGAGCTGTTTTTT
TRBJ2-3 | TRBV5-5 | TRBD1 | once | CASSLGQGVTDTQYF | TGTGCCAGCAGCTTGGGACAGGGGGTCACAGATACGCAGTATTTT
TRBJ2-7 | TRBV4-1 | NA | NA | CASSQIGTSTYEQYF | TGCGCCAGCAGCCAAATTGGCACTTCCACCTACGAGCAGTACTTC
TRBJ1-1 | TRBV19 | NA | NA | CASSIAVAGNTEAFF | TGTGCCAGTAGTATTGCCGTGGCAGGGAACACTGAAGCTTTCTTT
TRBJ1-5 | TRBV28 | NA | once | CASSFDPSGNSNQPQHF | TGTGCCAGCAGTTTCGACCCCTCGGGAAATAGCAATCAGCCCCAGCATTTT
TRBJ2-1 | TRBV5-4 | NA | NA | CASSQEASSSSYNEQFF | TGTGCCAGCAGCCAAGAGGCTAGCTCGAGCTCCTACAATGAGCAGTTCTTC
TRBJ2-7 | TRBV7-9 | TRBD2 | NA | CASSLGTSGASYEQYF | TGTGCCAGCAGCTTAGGGACTAGCGGGGCCTCCTACGAGCAGTACTTC
TRBJ2-7 | TRBV9 | NA | NA | CASSADLFGEHYEQYF | TGTGCCAGCAGCGCAGACCTCTTCGGGGAACACTACGAGCAGTACTTC
TRBJ2-5 | TRBV6-4 | TRBD1 | NA | CASSDGTGGQETQYF | TGTGCCAGCAGTGACGGGACAGGGGGCCAAGAGACCCAGTACTTC
TRBJ2-1 | TRBV11-3 | TRBD2 | NA | CASSSRSGTKEDEQFF | TGTGCCAGCAGCTCGCGTTCCGGGACTAAGGAAGATGAGCAGTTCTTC
TRBJ2-7 | TRBV5-8 | TRBD1 | NA | CASSFSWTGQPSYEQYF | TGTGCCAGCAGCTTTTCGTGGACAGGTCAGCCTTCCTACGAGCAGTACTTC
TRBJ1-4 | TRBV5-1 | NA | NA | CASSLGMGPQKEKLFF | TGCGCCAGCAGCTTGGGTATGGGCCCCCAGAAAGAAAAACTGTTTTTT
TRBJ1-3 | TRBV11-2 | NA | NA | CASSRKIQGFSGNTIYF | TGTGCCAGCAGCCGGAAAATACAGGGCTTTTCTGGAAACACCATATATTTT
TRBJ1-2 | TRBV5-6 | NA | NA | CASSLGGSYGYTF | TGTGCCAGCAGCTTGGGAGGGAGCTATGGCTACACCTTC
TRBJ2-1 | TRBV11-2 | NA | NA | CASSLAPGDNEQFF | TGTGCCAGCAGCTTAGCCCCCGGGGACAATGAGCAGTTCTTC
TRBJ2-6 | TRBV27 | NA | NA | CASSPRGLSRANVLTF | TGTGCCAGCAGTCCCCGAGGACTGTCTCGGGCCAACGTCCTGACTTTC
TRBJ1-2 | TRBV7-9 | NA | NA | CASSFSGGALDGYTF | TGTGCCAGCAGCTTTAGTGGGGGCGCCCTGGATGGCTACACCTTC
TRBJ2-7 | TRBV12-5 | NA | NA | CASGLGGYEQYF | TGTGCTAGTGGTTTGGGTGGGTACGAGCAGTACTTC
TRBJ2-7 | TRBV27 | NA | NA | CASSLRGPSYEQYF | TGTGCCAGCAGTTTAAGGGGACCCTCCTACGAGCAGTACTTC
TRBJ1-1 | TRBV19 | TRBD1 | NA | CASSPHHGTGGTEAFF | TGTGCCAGTAGTCCACATCACGGGACAGGGGGGACTGAAGCTTTCTTT
TRBJ2-6 | TRBV9 | NA | NA | CASSVDIVGANVLTF | TGTGCCAGCAGCGTCGACATAGTTGGGGCCAACGTCCTGACTTTC
TRBJ2-1 | TRBV5-1 | TRBD2 | NA | CASSPRTSGINEQFF | TGCGCCAGCAGCCCTAGGACTAGCGGGATCAATGAGCAGTTCTTC
TRBJ2-1 | TRBV5-6 | NA | NA | CASNLYPEGVNEQFF | TGTGCCAGCAACCTCTACCCCGAAGGGGTCAATGAGCAGTTCTTC
TRBJ2-5 | TRBV9 | NA | once | CASSAGGGQETQYF | TGTGCCAGCAGCGCAGGGGGAGGGCAAGAGACCCAGTACTTC
TRBJ2-6 | TRBV19 | TRBD2 | NA | CASTAGGTLSGANVLTF | TGTGCCAGTACCGCGGGGGGGACCCTCTCTGGGGCCAACGTCCTGACTTTC
TRBJ1-5 | TRBV4-1 | NA | NA | CASSQYLQVNQPQHF | TGCGCCAGCAGCCAGTACCTACAGGTGAATCAGCCCCAGCATTTT